These 24 T cell receptor beta chains share one sample of origin, sequenced in a study of shared clonotypes between healthy human individuals. TCRdb keeps only in-frame clones here, not all; method: immunoSEQ multiplex PCR. The sample lists about 2.4 million clones; 90% to 95% were seen once. The sequencing sample was made of naive CD4+ T cells sorted from blood. Subset reported: CD45RA+ positively selected. The origin of the receptors is a young man in good health.

The gene calls are TRBV30 and TRBJ2-7; D is uncertain. The CDR3 is made up of 10 amino acids. V was cut by 1 base and J by 7 bases, with 5 bases left in between. Germline CDR1 is GTSNPN and CDR2 is SVGIG (reference sequence). The CDR3 DNA is TGTGCCTGGAGTGGCCCAGAGCAGTACTTC. It is translated as CAWSGPEQYF.

CDR3 in amino acids: CASSLGRWGANEKLFF. CDR3 sequence (DNA): TGTGCCAGCAGCTTAGGCCGTTGGGGTGCTAATGAAAAACTGTTTTTT. The V call is TRBV11-2, the J call TRBJ1-4; D is ambiguous. V was clipped by 1 base and J by 3 bases, with 12 bases between them. Germline V lookup: CDR1 SGHAT, CDR2 FQNNGV. This CDR3 spans 16 amino acids.

The chain is built from TRBV6-5 and TRBJ2-1; D unclear. Germline assignment: CDR1 MNHEY and CDR2 SVGAGI. Trimming pared 5 bases from V and 5 bases from J, leaving 13 bases between. The CDR3 is 14 amino acids. CDR3 sequence: CASSPINLNNEQFF. CDR3 nucleotides: TGTGCCAGCAGTCCTATCAATCTGAACAATGAGCAGTTCTTC.

This clone occurred once. The identical CDR3 is also encoded by other nucleotide sequences in the sample. The rearrangement uses TRBV18 and TRBJ2-5; D ambiguous. This CDR3 is built from 12 residues. V lost 3 bases and J lost 5, with 7 bases in between. Germline V lookup: CDR1 KGHSH, CDR2 LQKENI. CDR3 nucleotide sequence: TGTGCCAGCTCACCGACCCGGGAGACCCAGTACTTC. Translation: CASSPTRETQYF.

This chain joins TRBV2 and TRBJ2-7; D is uncertain. This CDR3 has 13 residues. Germline V gene sequence: CDR1 SNHLY, CDR2 FYNNEI. The ends were cut back, 8 bases at V and 5 bases at J, with 16 bases in the middle. The CDR3 loop is CASGSVRGNEQYF. CDR3 nucleotide sequence: TGTGCCAGCGGCTCGGTCCGAGGCAACGAGCAGTACTTC.

V is TRBV6-5 and J is TRBJ2-1; TRBD1 aligns across 11 bases. This CDR3 comprises 15 residues. The germline V gene has CDR1 MNHEY and CDR2 SVGAGI. V was clipped by 6 bases and J by 4 bases; unmatched bases: 5. The CDR3 nucleotides read TGTGCCAGCAGGCGGACAGGGGGCCCTTACAATGAGCAGTTCTTC. Amino acid sequence: CASRRTGGPYNEQFF.

The J gene is TRBJ2-7, the V gene TRBV11-1; the D gene is possibly TRBD2 (5 bases). Trimming shortened V by 9 bases and J by 1 base, and 19 bases separated the two germline ends. Germline V CDR1 and CDR2: SGHAT, FQDESV (reference sequence). CDR3 length equals 15 residues. CDR3 sequence: CASMRTGSGSYEQYF. As DNA, the CDR3 is TGTGCCAGTATGAGGACGGGGTCGGGTTCCTACGAGCAGTACTTC.

The V call is TRBV11-2, the J call TRBJ2-2; D gene unclear. V was trimmed by 3 bases and J by 0 bases, leaving 8 bases between them. Germline assignment: CDR1 SGHAT and CDR2 FQNNGV. The CDR3 covers 15 residues. In nucleotides, the CDR3 is TGTGCCAGCAGCTTCGCGTTCGCGAACACCGGGGAGCTGTTTTTT. Encoded protein: CASSFAFANTGELFF.

This chain joins TRBV18 and TRBJ1-4; a weak D match, TRBD1 (5 bases). Looked up from germline, CDR1 is KGHSH and CDR2 is LQKENI. This CDR3 has 13 amino acids. Trimming removed 8 bases at V and 7 bases at J, with 14 bases between. The CDR3 loop reads CASTGRLFEKLFF. The CDR3 nucleotides are TGTGCCAGCACAGGACGGCTTTTTGAAAAACTGTTTTTT.

To note about this clone: A read error is likely, as this CDR3 ends without the conserved phenylalanine or tryptophan. No DNA is shown, since the ends of the CDR3 on it are uncertain; the CDR3 is the one TCRdb lists. The CDR3: CASSPKVL. The chain joins TRBV9 to TRBJ2-7. Looked up from germline, CDR1 is SGDLS and CDR2 is YYNGEE. The CDR3 region is 8 residues in length, termini included.

This clone appeared a single time. This chain links TRBV6-1 with TRBJ2-1; 10 nucleotides line up with TRBD2. CDR3 size: 16 residues. Germline V lookup: CDR1 MNHNS, CDR2 SASEGT. The J segment lost 10 bases and the V segment lost 2 bases, leaving 11 bases of the junction unmatched. This CDR3 reads CASSEIWLAGVSEQFF. As DNA, the CDR3 is TGTGCCAGCAGTGAAATCTGGCTAGCGGGGGTATCCGAGCAGTTCTTC.

The V call is TRBV28, the J call TRBJ1-4; D not resolved. Germline CDR1 MDHEN, CDR2 SYDVKM. The CDR3 spans 13 residues. V was clipped by 6 bases and J by 8 bases, with 13 bases between them. The CDR3 loop is CASRRGPGEKLFF. CDR3 DNA sequence: TGTGCCAGCAGACGGGGTCCCGGGGAAAAACTGTTTTTT.

The V and J genes are TRBV7-9 and TRBJ2-1, with TRBD2 matching over 10 bases. Germline V gives CDR1 SEHNR, CDR2 FQNEAQ (reference sequence). The V and J ends lost 4 bases and 7 bases, in that order; junction bases with no gene match: 10. This CDR3 is built from 16 residues. This chain's CDR3 is CASSSLAGGLVNEQFF. The CDR3 DNA sequence: TGTGCCAGCAGCTCATTAGCGGGAGGCCTGGTGAATGAGCAGTTCTTC.

The chain is built from TRBV19 and TRBJ2-2; D is perhaps TRBD2 (6 bases). Germline-derived CDR1 and CDR2 are LNHDA and SQIVND (reference sequence). Trimming stripped 10 bases from V and 0 bases from J, with 12 bases between. The CDR3 length is 14 residues. CDR3 bases: TGTGCCACCCACAGACTAGCGAACACCGGGGAGCTGTTTTTT. Amino acids: CATHRLANTGELFF.

The chain has TRBV28 and TRBJ1-1; 7 bases match TRBD1. V lost 7 bases, J lost 1 base, and 12 bases stayed unmatched. Germline V CDR1 and CDR2: MDHEN, SYDVKM. CDR3 length: 16 amino acids. This CDR3 is CASNPPPGQSNTEAFF. CDR3 nucleotides: TGTGCCAGCAACCCACCCCCGGGACAGTCGAACACTGAAGCTTTCTTT.

This clone was recorded a few times. This CDR3 is also generated by other DNA sequences in the sample. CDR3 in amino acids: CASSLDGGEAFF. The CDR3 coding sequence is TGTGCCAGCAGTCTGGACGGAGGTGAAGCTTTCTTT. The rearrangement links TRBV11-3 to TRBJ1-1; D is undetermined. CDR1 and CDR2 from the germline V gene are SGHNT and YENEEA. V gave up 6 bases and J gave up 7 bases, with 12 bases separating them. The CDR3 is 12 amino acids.

On this clone: Other DNA sequences in the same sample also yield this CDR3. The CDR3 DNA sequence: TGTGCCAGCAGCTTGGCCGGCAGGGGGAGTCAAGAGACCCAGTACTTC. It yields the protein CASSLAGRGSQETQYF. The chain combines TRBV5-4 with TRBJ2-5; 7 bases map to TRBD1. Germline CDR1 reads SGHNT; CDR2 reads YYREEE (reference sequence). The CDR3 is 16 residues long. V lost 0 bases to trimming and J lost 2 bases; unmatched junction nucleotides: 7. The whole variable domain, filled in from reference TRBV5-4 and TRBJ2-5, reads ETGVTQSPTHLIKTRGQQVTLRCSSQSGHNTVSWYQQALGQGPQFIFQYYREEENGRGNFPPRFSGLQFPNYSSELNVNALELDDSALYLCASSLAGRGSQETQYFGPGTRLLVL.

V is TRBV19 and J is TRBJ2-7; D gene unclear. This CDR3 has 13 amino acids. The V gene lost 7 bases and the J gene lost 2 bases, with 12 bases spanning the gap. Germline loops: CDR1 LNHDA, CDR2 SQIVND (reference sequence). DNA of the CDR3: TGTGCCAGTACCCCTCCGGATACCTACGAGCAGTACTTC. Translated: CASTPPDTYEQYF.

The chain joins TRBV9 to TRBJ2-1; 12 nucleotides line up with TRBD2. Germline CDR1 is SGDLS and CDR2 is YYNGEE. V shed 4 bases, J shed 6 bases, and the junction held 5 bases outside the gene matches. The CDR3 runs to 15 residues. The CDR3 loop is CASSKTGLAGNEQFF. Here the CDR3 DNA reads TGTGCCAGCAGCAAAACGGGACTAGCGGGCAATGAGCAGTTCTTC.

This clone was counted once. The chain is built from TRBV4-1 and TRBJ2-7, with 10 positions matching TRBD1. J was trimmed by 2 bases and V by 1 base; bases with no gene match: 2. Germline lookup yields CDR1 MGHRA and CDR2 YSYEKL. The CDR3 runs 15 residues. The CDR3 DNA follows: TGCGCCAGCAGCCAAGCCGGGACAGGGGCCTACGAGCAGTACTTC. Translated, it gives CASSQAGTGAYEQYF.

The chain recombines TRBV7-6 with TRBJ2-1; D might be TRBD1 (5 bases). The V end was cut by 6 bases, the J end by 3 bases, with 9 bases between. This CDR3 is built from 13 residues. Germline assignment: CDR1 SGHVS and CDR2 FNYEAQ. The CDR3 loop reads CASSSDIYNEQFF. For the CDR3, the DNA is TGTGCCAGCAGTTCGGACATCTACAATGAGCAGTTCTTC.

The chain is built from TRBV5-1 and TRBJ1-2; 10 bases match TRBD1. The CDR3 consists of 15 residues. Per germline, CDR1 SGHRS and CDR2 YFSETQ. The V gene end was trimmed by 4 bases and the J gene end by 2 bases; junction bases not matched to a gene: 5. CDR3 nucleotides: TGCGCCAGCAGCGGGACAGGGGATCCCAACTATGGCTACACCTTC. Protein product: CASSGTGDPNYGYTF.

This rearrangement joins TRBV5-1 to TRBJ1-1; D gene unclear. Per the germline V gene, CDR1 is SGHRS and CDR2 is YFSETQ. This CDR3 comprises 14 residues. The V and J ends lost 2 bases and 5 bases respectively, with 13 bases between them. The CDR3 is CASSFGVSWTEAFF. In DNA, the CDR3 is TGCGCCAGCAGCTTCGGAGTTTCCTGGACTGAAGCTTTCTTT.

The chain joins TRBV11-2 to TRBJ2-2; TRBD2 matches at 12 bases. The germline gives CDR1 SGHAT, CDR2 FQNNGV. With V trimmed by 5 bases and J by 4 bases, 5 bases remained unmatched. The CDR3 runs to 16 residues. As DNA, the CDR3 is TGTGCCAGCAGCGTACCGGGACTAGCGGGCACCGGGGAGCTGTTTTTT. Encoded protein: CASSVPGLAGTGELFF.